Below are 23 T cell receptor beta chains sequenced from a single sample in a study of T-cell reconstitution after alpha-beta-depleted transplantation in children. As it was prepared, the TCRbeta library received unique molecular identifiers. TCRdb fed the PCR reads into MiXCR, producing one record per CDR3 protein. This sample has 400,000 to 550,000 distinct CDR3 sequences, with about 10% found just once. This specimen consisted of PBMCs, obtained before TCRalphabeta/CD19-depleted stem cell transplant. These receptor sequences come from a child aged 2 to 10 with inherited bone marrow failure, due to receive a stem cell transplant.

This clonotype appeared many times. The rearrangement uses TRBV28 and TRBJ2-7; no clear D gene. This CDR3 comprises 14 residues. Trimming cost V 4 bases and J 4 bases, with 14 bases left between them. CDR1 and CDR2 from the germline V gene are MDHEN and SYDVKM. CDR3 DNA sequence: TGTGCCAGCAGTTCGCTCCCAGACTTGTACGAGCAGTACTTC. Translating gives CASSSLPDLYEQYF. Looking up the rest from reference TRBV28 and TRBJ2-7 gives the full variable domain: DVKVTQSSRYLVKRTGEKVFLECVQDMDHENMFWYRQDPGLGLRLIYFSYDVKMKEKGDIPEGYSVSREKKERFSLILESASTNQTSMYLCASSSLPDLYEQYFGPGTRLTVT.

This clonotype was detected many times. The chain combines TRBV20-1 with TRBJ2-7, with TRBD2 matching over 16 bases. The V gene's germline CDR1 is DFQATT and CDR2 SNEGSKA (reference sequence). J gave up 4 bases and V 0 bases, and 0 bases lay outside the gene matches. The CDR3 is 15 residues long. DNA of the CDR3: TGCAGTGCTAGAGAGGGACTAGCGGGAGGGTACGAGCAGTACTTC. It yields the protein CSAREGLAGGYEQYF.

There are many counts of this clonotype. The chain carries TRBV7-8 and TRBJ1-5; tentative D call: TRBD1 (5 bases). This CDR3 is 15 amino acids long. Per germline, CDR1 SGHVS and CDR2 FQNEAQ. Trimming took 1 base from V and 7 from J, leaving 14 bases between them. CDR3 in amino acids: CASSLVRRGWQPQHF. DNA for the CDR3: TGTGCCAGCAGCTTAGTACGCCGGGGGTGGCAGCCCCAGCATTTT.

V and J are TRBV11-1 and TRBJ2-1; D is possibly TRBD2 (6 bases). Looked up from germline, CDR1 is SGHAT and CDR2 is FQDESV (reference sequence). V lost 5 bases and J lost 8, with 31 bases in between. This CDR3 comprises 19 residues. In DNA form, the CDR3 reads TGTGCCAGCAGCCCAAACCTTGCGGTGGGGGACTCCAGTTTAGATGAGCAGTTCTTC. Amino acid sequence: CASSPNLAVGDSSLDEQFF.

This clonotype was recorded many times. The CDR3 DNA follows: TGTGCCATCAGTGAGTCGCTAGCGGGAGCCTCAGATACGCAGTATTTT. Translated, it gives CAISESLAGASDTQYF. The rearrangement joins TRBV10-3 to TRBJ2-3; 10 bases line up with TRBD2. Germline lookup yields CDR1 ENHRY and CDR2 SYGVKD. The CDR3 sequence is 16 residues long. The J segment lost 4 bases and the V segment lost 0 bases, leaving 4 bases of the junction unmatched.

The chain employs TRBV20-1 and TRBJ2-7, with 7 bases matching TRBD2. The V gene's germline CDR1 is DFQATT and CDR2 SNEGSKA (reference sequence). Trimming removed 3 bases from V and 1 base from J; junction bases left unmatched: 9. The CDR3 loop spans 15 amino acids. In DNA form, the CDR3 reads TGCAGTGCTAGGGGGGGTAGCGGGCCTTCCTACGAGCAGTACTTC. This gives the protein CSARGGSGPSYEQYF.

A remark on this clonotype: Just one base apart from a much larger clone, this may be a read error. The CDR3 reads CASRRTDLGNGQFF. CDR3 sequence (DNA): TGTGCCAGCAGAAGGACTGATTTGGGGAATGGGCAGTTCTTC. V and J are TRBV12-3 or TRBV12-4 and TRBJ2-1; D might be TRBD2 (5 bases). The CDR3 loop spans 14 amino acids.

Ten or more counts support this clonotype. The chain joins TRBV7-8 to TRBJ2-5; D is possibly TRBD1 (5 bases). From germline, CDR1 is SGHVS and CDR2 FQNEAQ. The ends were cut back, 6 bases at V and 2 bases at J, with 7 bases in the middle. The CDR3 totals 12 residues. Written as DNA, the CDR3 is TGTGCCAGCAGAGGGGCACAAGAGACCCAGTACTTC. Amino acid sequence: CASRGAQETQYF.

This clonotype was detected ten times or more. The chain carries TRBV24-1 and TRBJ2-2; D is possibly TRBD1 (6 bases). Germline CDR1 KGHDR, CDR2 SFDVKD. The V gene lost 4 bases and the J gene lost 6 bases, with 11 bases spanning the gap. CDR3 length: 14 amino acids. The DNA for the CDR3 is TGTGCCACCAGTGAACGCAACAGGGCCGGGGAGCTGTTTTTT. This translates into CATSERNRAGELFF.

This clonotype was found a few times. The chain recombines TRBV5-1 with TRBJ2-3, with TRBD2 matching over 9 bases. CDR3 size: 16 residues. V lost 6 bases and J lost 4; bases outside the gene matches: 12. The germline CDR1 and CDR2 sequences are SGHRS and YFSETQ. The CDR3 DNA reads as TGCGCCAGCACCCTGGAAGTAGCGGGAGTTCCAGATACGCAGTATTTT. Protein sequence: CASTLEVAGVPDTQYF.

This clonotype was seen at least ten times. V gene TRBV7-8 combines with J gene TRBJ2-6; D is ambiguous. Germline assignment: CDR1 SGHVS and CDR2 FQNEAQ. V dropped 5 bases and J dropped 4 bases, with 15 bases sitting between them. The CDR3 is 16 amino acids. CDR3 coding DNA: TGTGCCAGCAGCGTGATAAGGGTTATCGGGGCCAACGTCCTGACTTTC. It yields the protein CASSVIRVIGANVLTF.

The CDR3 DNA sequence: TGTGCCAGTAGTATAGGACAGGGATCCTCCTACGAGCAGTACTTC. Translation gives CASSIGQGSSYEQYF. This chain links TRBV19 with TRBJ2-7; 7 bases map to TRBD1. The length of the CDR3 is 15 residues. The ends lost 1 base at V and 0 bases at J; junction bases unmatched: 3. Germline lookup yields CDR1 LNHDA and CDR2 SQIVND (reference sequence).

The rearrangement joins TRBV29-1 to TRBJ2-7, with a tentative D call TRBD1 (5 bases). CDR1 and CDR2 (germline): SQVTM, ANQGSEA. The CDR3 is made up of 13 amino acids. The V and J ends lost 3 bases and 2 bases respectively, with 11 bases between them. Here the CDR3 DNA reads TGCAGCGTTGATGGGCAGGGAACCTACGAGCAGTACTTC. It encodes CSVDGQGTYEQYF.

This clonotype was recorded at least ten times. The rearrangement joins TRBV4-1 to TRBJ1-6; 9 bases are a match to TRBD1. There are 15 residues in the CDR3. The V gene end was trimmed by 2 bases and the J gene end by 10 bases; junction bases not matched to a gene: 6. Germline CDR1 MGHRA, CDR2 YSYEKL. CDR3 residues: CASSQTGQGVSPLHF. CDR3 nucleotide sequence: TGCGCCAGCAGCCAAACGGGACAGGGTGTGTCACCCCTCCACTTT.

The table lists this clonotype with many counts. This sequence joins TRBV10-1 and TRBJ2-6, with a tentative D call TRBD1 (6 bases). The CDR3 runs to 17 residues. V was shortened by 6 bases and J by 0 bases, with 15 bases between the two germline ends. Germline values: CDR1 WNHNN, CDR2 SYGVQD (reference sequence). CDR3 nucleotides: TGCGCCAGCAGCCCCGGGACACTAAGCTCTGGGGCCAACGTCCTGACTTTC. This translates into CASSPGTLSSGANVLTF.

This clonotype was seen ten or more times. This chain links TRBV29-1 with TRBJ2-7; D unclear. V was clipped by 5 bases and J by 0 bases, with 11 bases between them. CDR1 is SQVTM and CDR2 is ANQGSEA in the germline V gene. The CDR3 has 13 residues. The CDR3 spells CSVLGPLSYEQYF. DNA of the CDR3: TGCAGCGTTTTAGGGCCTCTCTCCTACGAGCAGTACTTC.

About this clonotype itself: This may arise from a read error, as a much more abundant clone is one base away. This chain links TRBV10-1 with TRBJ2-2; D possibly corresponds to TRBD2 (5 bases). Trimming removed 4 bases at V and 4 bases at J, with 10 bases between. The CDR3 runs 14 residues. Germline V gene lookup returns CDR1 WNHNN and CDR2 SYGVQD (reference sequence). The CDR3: CASSGRQFTGELFF. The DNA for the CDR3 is TGCGCCAGCAGTGGGAGGCAATTCACCGGGGAGCTGTTTTTT.

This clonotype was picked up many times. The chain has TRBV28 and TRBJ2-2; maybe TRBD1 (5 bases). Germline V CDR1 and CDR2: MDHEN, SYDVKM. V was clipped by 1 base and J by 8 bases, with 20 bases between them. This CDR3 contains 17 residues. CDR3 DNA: TGTGCCAGCAGTTTATATCCCAGGGTTCGGGTAGCAGGGGAGCTGTTTTTT. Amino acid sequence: CASSLYPRVRVAGELFF.

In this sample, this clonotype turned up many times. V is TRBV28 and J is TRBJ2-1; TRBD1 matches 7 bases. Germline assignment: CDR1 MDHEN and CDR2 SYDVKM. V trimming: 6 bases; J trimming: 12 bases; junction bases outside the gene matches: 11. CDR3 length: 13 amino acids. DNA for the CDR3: TGTGCCAGCAGCCTGACGCAAACAGGGGTGCAGTTCTTC. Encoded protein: CASSLTQTGVQFF. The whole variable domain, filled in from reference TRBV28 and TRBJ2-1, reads DVKVTQSSRYLVKRTGEKVFLECVQDMDHENMFWYRQDPGLGLRLIYFSYDVKMKEKGDIPEGYSVSREKKERFSLILESASTNQTSMYLCASSLTQTGVQFFGPGTRLTVL.

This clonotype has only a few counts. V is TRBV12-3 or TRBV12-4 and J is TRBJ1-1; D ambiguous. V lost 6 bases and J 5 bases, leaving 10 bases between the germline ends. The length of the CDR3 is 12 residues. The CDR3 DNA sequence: TGTGCCAGCAGCCAAATAATAACTGAAGCTTTCTTT. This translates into CASSQIITEAFF.

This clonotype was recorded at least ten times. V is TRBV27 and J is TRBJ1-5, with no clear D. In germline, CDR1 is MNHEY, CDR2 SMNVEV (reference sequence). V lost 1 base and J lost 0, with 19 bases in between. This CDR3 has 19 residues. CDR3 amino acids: CASSLYGRQSIYSNQPQHF. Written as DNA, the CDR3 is TGTGCCAGCAGTTTATACGGCAGGCAATCAATTTATAGCAATCAGCCCCAGCATTTT.

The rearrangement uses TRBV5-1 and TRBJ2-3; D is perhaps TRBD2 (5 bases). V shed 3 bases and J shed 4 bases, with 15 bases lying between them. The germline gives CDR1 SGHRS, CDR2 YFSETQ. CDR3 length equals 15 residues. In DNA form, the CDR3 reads TGCGCCAGCAGCTCATTAGAGGGAGAAGCAGATACGCAGTATTTT. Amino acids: CASSSLEGEADTQYF. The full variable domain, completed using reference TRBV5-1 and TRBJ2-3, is KAGVTQTPRYLIKTRGQQVTLSCSPISGHRSVSWYQQTPGQGLQFLFEYFSETQRNKGNFPGRFSGRQFSNSRSEMNVSTLELGDSALYLCASSSLEGEADTQYFGPGTRLTVL.

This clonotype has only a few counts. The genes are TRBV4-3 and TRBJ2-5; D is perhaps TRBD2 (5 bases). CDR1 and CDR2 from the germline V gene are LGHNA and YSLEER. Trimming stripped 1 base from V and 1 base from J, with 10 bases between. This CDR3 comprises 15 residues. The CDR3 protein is CASSQVGEGQETQYF. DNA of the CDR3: TGCGCCAGCAGCCAAGTCGGAGAGGGCCAAGAGACCCAGTACTTC.